One and the same sample provided the 17 T cell receptor beta chains below, sequenced in a study of Ad26.COV2.S vaccination and SARS-CoV-2 variants. The assay was immunoSEQ multiplex PCR, and TCRdb's table has in-frame clones only and misses some. The data show a few hundred thousand clones, around 82% seen once. Stated treatment: 15 to 20 received Ad26.COV2.S at low or high dose, single or two shots; 5 received placebo; per-sample allocation not given. Sampling took place 63 days after the first vaccine or placebo injection. The starting material was peripheral blood, obtained in a trial of Ad26.COV2.S vaccine versus placebo. Receptor source: a person aged 18-60 years who received the Ad26.COV2.S COVID-19 vaccine or a placebo.

The chain uses TRBV11-1 and TRBJ2-1; 14 nucleotides align to TRBD2. With 4 bases clipped from V and 9 bases from J, the junction kept 5 bases outside the gene matches. This CDR3 is built from 15 residues. Germline values: CDR1 SGHAT, CDR2 FQDESV (reference sequence). CDR3 residues: CASSSGLAGEGEQFF. In DNA form, the CDR3 reads TGTGCCAGCAGCTCGGGACTAGCGGGAGAAGGTGAGCAGTTCTTC.

The chain uses TRBV23-1 and TRBJ2-1; tentative D call: TRBD1 (6 bases). TRBV23-1 is assigned to the ORF class and has an uncertain function. Trimming took 3 bases from V and 4 from J, leaving 13 bases between them. The CDR3 totals 15 residues. CDR3: CASSHPGQIYNEQFF. The CDR3 DNA is TGCGCCAGCAGTCACCCCGGACAGATTTACAATGAGCAGTTCTTC.

This clone was detected only a few times. V is TRBV7-9 and J is TRBJ1-2; TRBD1 agrees at 9 bases. CDR3 length equals 16 residues. CDR1 and CDR2 (germline): SEHNR, FQNEAQ (reference sequence). J was trimmed by 6 bases and V by 5 bases; bases with no gene match: 13. The CDR3 DNA is TGTGCCAGCAGCCCAGTACAGGGGGCGAGGGGCCATGGCTACACCTTC. Residues: CASSPVQGARGHGYTF.

The chain employs TRBV10-3 and TRBJ2-5; TRBD2 matches 9 bases. This CDR3 is built from 18 residues. Trimming removed 0 bases from V and 1 base from J; junction bases left unmatched: 9. Per germline, CDR1 ENHRY and CDR2 SYGVKD. The CDR3 DNA sequence: TGTGCCATCAGTGAGTCGCAATTCCCTAGCGGGATCCAAGAGACCCAGTACTTC. Residues: CAISESQFPSGIQETQYF.

The chain joins TRBV7-8 to TRBJ1-6, with TRBD1 matching 9 bases. The CDR3 sequence is 14 residues long. J was trimmed by 6 bases and V by 5 bases; bases with no gene match: 2. Germline CDR1 reads SGHVS; CDR2 reads FQNEAQ. The CDR3 protein is CASSGTGINSPLHF. CDR3 DNA sequence: TGTGCCAGCAGCGGGACAGGGATTAATTCACCCCTCCACTTT.

This rearrangement joins TRBV18 to TRBJ1-1; D call uncertain. With 3 bases removed from V and 1 base from J, the gap between germline ends came to 6 bases. CDR1 and CDR2 (germline): KGHSH, LQKENI. The CDR3 sequence is 13 residues long. For the CDR3, the DNA is TGTGCCAGCTCACCGGGCGCGAACACTGAAGCTTTCTTT. This codes for CASSPGANTEAFF.

The genes are TRBV2 and TRBJ2-7, with D maybe TRBD1 (6 bases). This CDR3 spans 12 amino acids. Trimming cost V 4 bases and J 9 bases, with 13 bases left between them. Germline loops: CDR1 SNHLY, CDR2 FYNNEI. CDR3 DNA sequence: TGTGCCAGCAGTGTAACCGGGACACTGCAGTACTTC. This gives the protein CASSVTGTLQYF.

This clone was picked up one time. V usage is TRBV12-3 or TRBV12-4 and J usage is TRBJ2-7, with D unclear. This CDR3 has 12 residues. Deletions cut 5 bases from V and 4 bases from J, with 9 bases between. The DNA of the CDR3 is TGTGCCAGCAGTGCAAGGCTGTACGAGCAGTACTTC. It codes for CASSARLYEQYF.

The J gene is TRBJ2-3, the V gene TRBV12-5; D gene unclear. The V end was cut by 6 bases, the J end by 2 bases, with 12 bases between. CDR3 length: 14 amino acids. CDR1 is LGHNT and CDR2 is FRNRAP in the germline V gene. This chain's CDR3 is CASGWRETTDTQYF. CDR3 coding DNA: TGTGCTAGTGGGTGGAGAGAGACCACAGATACGCAGTATTTT.

The genes are TRBV6-6 and TRBJ1-2, with a tentative D call TRBD1 (6 bases). The CDR3 is 14 residues long. Germline CDR1 reads MNHNY; CDR2 reads SVGAGI (reference sequence). Trimming stripped 6 bases from V and 8 bases from J, with 19 bases between. The CDR3 DNA reads TGTGCCAGCAGAGAGACCGGGACATCTATCGGCTACACCTTC. Its translation is CASRETGTSIGYTF.

This clone was seen only a few times. The V call is TRBV10-3, the J call TRBJ1-2; 7 bases fit TRBD1. This CDR3 has 15 residues. Per germline, CDR1 ENHRY and CDR2 SYGVKD. V was pared by 2 bases and J by 3 bases, with 6 bases of the junction left unmatched. In DNA form, the CDR3 reads TGTGCCATCAGTGAGGGGGGACAGAGCGACTATGGCTACACCTTC. As protein: CAISEGGQSDYGYTF.

The chain couples TRBV6-2 or TRBV6-3 to TRBJ2-3; 8 positions match TRBD1. Losses at the gene ends were 3 bases for V and 2 bases for J; bases not matched to a gene: 7. CDR3 length: 16 amino acids. Germline V CDR1 and CDR2: MNHEY, SVGEGT. The CDR3 nucleotides are TGTGCCAGCAGTTATTCAGGACAGGGTCACACAGATACGCAGTATTTT. This translates into CASSYSGQGHTDTQYF.

The V call is TRBV6-5, the J call TRBJ2-1; a weak D match, TRBD2 (6 bases). Trimming removed 7 bases from V and 4 bases from J, with 17 bases in between. The germline V gene encodes CDR1 MNHEY and CDR2 SVGAGI. This CDR3 comprises 15 residues. The CDR3 DNA reads TGTGCCAGCACTCCGGGACTCCAGCGTTACAATGAGCAGTTCTTC. Its translation is CASTPGLQRYNEQFF.

Only one count was recorded for this clone. J is TRBJ1-4 and V is TRBV27; tentative D call: TRBD1 (5 bases). In germline, CDR1 is MNHEY, CDR2 SMNVEV (reference sequence). The ends were cut back, 2 bases at V and 6 bases at J, with 13 bases in the middle. This CDR3 is built from 15 residues. The CDR3 sequence is CASSLRGLSHEKLFF. In DNA form, the CDR3 reads TGTGCCAGCAGTTTAAGGGGCCTTTCCCATGAAAAACTGTTTTTT.

V usage is TRBV24-1 and J usage is TRBJ2-1; perhaps TRBD1 as D (7 bases). The germline V gene has CDR1 KGHDR and CDR2 SFDVKD. The CDR3 length is 15 residues. V lost 8 bases to trimming and J lost 2 bases, with 15 bases between them. CDR3 loop: CATTGGGSPYNEQFF. The CDR3 DNA is TGTGCCACCACCGGAGGGGGCTCCCCCTACAATGAGCAGTTCTTC.

In this sample, this clone turned up a few times. The chain employs TRBV7-9 and TRBJ2-1; 12 bases agree with TRBD2. Germline V lookup: CDR1 SEHNR, CDR2 FQNEAQ (reference sequence). J lost 7 bases, V lost 2 bases, and 6 bases had no gene match. The CDR3 is 16 residues long. CDR3 sequence: CASSLLAGGSINEQFF. For the CDR3, the DNA is TGTGCCAGCAGCTTACTAGCGGGAGGGTCAATTAATGAGCAGTTCTTC.

This clone was seen many times. The chain couples TRBV3-1 (or the pseudogene TRBV3-2) to TRBJ1-5; possible D gene TRBD1, 6 bases. The CDR3 runs 16 residues. Trimming removed 0 bases at V and 2 bases at J, with 11 bases between. Germline V gene lookup returns CDR1 LGHDT and CDR2 YNNKEL (reference sequence). The DNA for the CDR3 is TGTGCCAGCAGCCAAGATGAAGGGGGGGGCAATCAGCCCCAGCATTTT. The encoded protein is CASSQDEGGGNQPQHF.